These T cell receptor beta chains were read from a single sample in a study of Graves' ophthalmopathy and Graves' hyperthyroidism. A single record per CDR3 protein comes from TCRdb applying MiXCR to the multiplex PCR reads. The table lists 600,000 to 650,000 distinct CDR3 sequences, approximately 22% of them singletons. Sequencing was performed on peripheral blood. The source of these receptors is a woman aged 18 to 35 with stable Graves' hyperthyroidism. Some clones in this sample may be carry-over from other donors' samples. Each CDR3 is given with its conserved first and last residue. D genes are given only for firm matches. Clone size is given for some rows only: seen once, a few or many times, or a class if the clone is expanded.

size	D	V	J	CDR3	DNA
many	TRBD1	TRBV30	TRBJ1-2	CAWSSDRVPANYGYTF	TGTGCCTGGAGTTCGGACAGGGTCCCAGCTAACTATGGCTACACCTTC
many	TRBD1	TRBV19	TRBJ1-2	CASSISRQGGRGYGYTF	TGTGCCAGTAGTATTTCCAGACAGGGCGGGAGAGGCTATGGCTACACCTTC
many	TRBD1	TRBV2	TRBJ2-7	CASSDPLRGSEQYF	TGTGCCAGCAGTGACCCGCTCAGGGGGAGCGAGCAGTACTTC
few	TRBD1	TRBV2	TRBJ1-1	CASSGTGPFSEAFF	TGTGCCAGCAGTGGGACAGGGCCCTTCTCTGAAGCTTTCTTT
many	TRBD1	TRBV5-6	TRBJ1-2	CASSVGQGGYGYTF	TGTGCCAGCAGCGTGGGACAGGGGGGCTATGGCTACACCTTC
NA	NA	TRBV18	TRBJ1-1	CASSPPGGPEAFF	TGTGCCAGCTCACCACCTGGAGGGCCTGAAGCTTTCTTT
many	NA	TRBV20-1	TRBJ2-5	CSARRPTGKETQYF	TGCAGTGCTAGGCGGCCCACGGGCAAAGAGACCCAGTACTTC
few	NA	TRBV12-3/TRBV12-4	TRBJ1-1	CASSLSGKNTEAFF	TGTGCCAGCAGTTTATCAGGGAAGAACACTGAAGCTTTCTTT
many	TRBD1	TRBV15	TRBJ2-7	CATSSAGTGGYEQYF	TGTGCCACCAGCAGCGCAGGGACAGGGGGTTACGAGCAGTACTTC
NA	TRBD2	TRBV30	TRBJ2-7	CAWTSGGALKPYEQYF	TGTGCCTGGACGTCCGGGGGGGCCCTGAAACCCTACGAGCAGTACTTC
NA	NA	TRBV11-2	TRBJ2-6	CASSFTAWASGANVLTF	TGTGCCAGCAGCTTTACGGCTTGGGCCTCTGGGGCCAACGTCCTGACTTTC
many	TRBD1	TRBV7-9	TRBJ1-1	CASSQRTGDAYEAFF	TGTGCCAGCAGCCAGCGGACAGGGGACGCATATGAAGCTTTCTTT
NA	TRBD2	TRBV5-1	TRBJ2-7	CASSLDPGGDEQYF	TGCGCCAGCAGCTTGGACCCCGGGGGGGACGAGCAGTACTTC
NA	NA	TRBV6-1	TRBJ1-2	CASSPQGIYGYTF	TGTGCCAGCAGTCCACAGGGAATCTATGGCTACACCTTC
NA	NA	TRBV5-1	TRBJ1-2	CARKEEGYTF	TGCGCCAGAAAAGAGGAGGGCTACACCTTC
many	TRBD1	TRBV6-1	TRBJ1-1	CASSGDLGTGINLNTEAFF	TGTGCCAGCAGTGGGGACCTCGGGACAGGGATTAATTTGAACACTGAAGCTTTCTTT
few	TRBD1	TRBV20-1	TRBJ2-7	CSAMGQGDDEQYF	TGCAGTGCCATGGGACAGGGGGACGACGAGCAGTACTTC
many	NA	TRBV7-2	TRBJ1-1	CASSLSFGSTEAFF	TGTGCCAGCAGCTTATCTTTTGGTAGCACTGAAGCTTTCTTT
many	TRBD2	TRBV13	TRBJ2-7	CASSLPGSSGRYHEQYF	TGTGCCAGCAGCTTACCGGGTAGTAGCGGGAGGTACCACGAGCAGTACTTC
few	NA	TRBV19	TRBJ1-2	CASSMVYGYTF	TGTGCCAGTAGTATGGTATATGGCTACACCTTC